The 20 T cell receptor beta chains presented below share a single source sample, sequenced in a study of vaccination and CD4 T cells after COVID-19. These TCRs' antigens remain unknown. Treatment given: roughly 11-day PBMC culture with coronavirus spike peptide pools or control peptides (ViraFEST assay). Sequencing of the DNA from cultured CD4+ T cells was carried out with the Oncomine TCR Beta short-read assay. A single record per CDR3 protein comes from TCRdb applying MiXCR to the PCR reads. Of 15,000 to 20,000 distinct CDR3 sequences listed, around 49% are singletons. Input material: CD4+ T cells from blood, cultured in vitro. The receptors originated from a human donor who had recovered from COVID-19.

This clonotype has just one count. As DNA, the CDR3 is TGTGCCAGCCGAGACTATTACTACGAGCAGTACTTC. It codes for CASRDYYYEQYF. This chain connects TRBV2 to TRBJ2-7; D possibly corresponds to TRBD2 (5 bases). Trimming cost V 8 bases and J 3 bases, with 11 bases left between them. The CDR3 length is 12 residues. Germline lookup yields CDR1 SNHLY and CDR2 FYNNEI.

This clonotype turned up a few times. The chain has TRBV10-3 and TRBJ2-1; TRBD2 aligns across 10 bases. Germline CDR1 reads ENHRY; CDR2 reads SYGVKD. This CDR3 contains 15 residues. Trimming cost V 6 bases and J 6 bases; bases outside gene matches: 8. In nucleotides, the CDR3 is TGTGCCATCAGCTCCGGGACTAGCGATGTCAATGAGCAGTTCTTC. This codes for CAISSGTSDVNEQFF.

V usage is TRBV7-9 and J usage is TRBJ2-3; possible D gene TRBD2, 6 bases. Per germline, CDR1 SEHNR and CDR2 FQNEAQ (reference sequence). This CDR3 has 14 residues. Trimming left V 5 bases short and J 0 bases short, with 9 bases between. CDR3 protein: CASSVGLSTDTQYF. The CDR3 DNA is TGTGCCAGCAGCGTTGGACTAAGCACAGATACGCAGTATTTT.

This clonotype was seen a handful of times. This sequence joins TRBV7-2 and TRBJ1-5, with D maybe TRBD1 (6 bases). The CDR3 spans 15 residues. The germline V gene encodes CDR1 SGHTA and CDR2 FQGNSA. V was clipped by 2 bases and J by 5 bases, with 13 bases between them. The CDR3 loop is CASSLLGGADQPQHF. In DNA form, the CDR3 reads TGTGCCAGCAGCTTATTGGGGGGGGCGGATCAGCCCCAGCATTTT.

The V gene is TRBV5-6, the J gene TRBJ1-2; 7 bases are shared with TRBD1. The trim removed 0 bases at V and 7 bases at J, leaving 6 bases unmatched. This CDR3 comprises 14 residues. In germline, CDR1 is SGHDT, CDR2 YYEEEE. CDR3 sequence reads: CASSLDRGLRGYTF. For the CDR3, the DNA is TGTGCCAGCAGCTTGGACAGGGGACTTCGTGGCTACACCTTC.

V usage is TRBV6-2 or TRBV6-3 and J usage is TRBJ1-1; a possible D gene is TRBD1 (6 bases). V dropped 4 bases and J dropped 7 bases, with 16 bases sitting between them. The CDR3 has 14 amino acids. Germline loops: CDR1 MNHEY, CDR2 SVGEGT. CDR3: CASSWRGGVGEAFF. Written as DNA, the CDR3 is TGTGCCAGCAGTTGGAGAGGGGGGGTAGGTGAAGCTTTCTTT.

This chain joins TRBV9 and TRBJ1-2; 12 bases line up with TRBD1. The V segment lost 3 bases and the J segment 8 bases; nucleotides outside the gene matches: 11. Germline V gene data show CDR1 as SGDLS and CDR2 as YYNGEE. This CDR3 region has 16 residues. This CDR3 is CASSAQTGTGGRGYTF. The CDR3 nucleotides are TGTGCCAGCAGCGCCCAGACCGGGACAGGGGGCCGCGGCTACACCTTC. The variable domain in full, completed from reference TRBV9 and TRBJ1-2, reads DSGVTQTPKHLITATGQRVTLRCSPRSGDLSVYWYQQSLDQGLQFLIQYYNGEERAKGNILERFSAQQFPDLHSELNLSSLELGDSALYFCASSAQTGTGGRGYTFGSGTRLTVV.

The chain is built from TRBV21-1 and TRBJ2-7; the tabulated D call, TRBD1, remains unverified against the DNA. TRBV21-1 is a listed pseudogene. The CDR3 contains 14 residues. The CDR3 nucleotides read TGTGCCAGCAGCCTGGAACGGGGGGGCTACGAGCAGTACTTC. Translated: CASSLERGGYEQYF.

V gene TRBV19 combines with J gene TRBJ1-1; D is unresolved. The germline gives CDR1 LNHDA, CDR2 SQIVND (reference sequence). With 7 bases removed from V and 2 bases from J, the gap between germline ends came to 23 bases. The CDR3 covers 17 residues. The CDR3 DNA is TGTGCCAGTACCACCCCTCGGCGGACGGACCCTAACACTGAAGCTTTCTTT. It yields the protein CASTTPRRTDPNTEAFF.

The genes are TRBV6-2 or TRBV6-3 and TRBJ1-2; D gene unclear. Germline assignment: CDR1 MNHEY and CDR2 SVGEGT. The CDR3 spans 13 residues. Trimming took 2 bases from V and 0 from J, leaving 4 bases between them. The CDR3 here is CASSYITNYGYTF. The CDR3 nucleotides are TGTGCCAGCAGTTACATAACTAACTATGGCTACACCTTC.

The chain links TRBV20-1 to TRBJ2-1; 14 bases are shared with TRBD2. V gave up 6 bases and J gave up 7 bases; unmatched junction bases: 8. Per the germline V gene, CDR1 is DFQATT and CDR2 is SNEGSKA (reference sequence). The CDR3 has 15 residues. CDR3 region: CSAAGGLAGVNEQFF. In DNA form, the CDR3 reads TGCAGTGCCGCCGGGGGACTAGCGGGAGTGAATGAGCAGTTCTTC.

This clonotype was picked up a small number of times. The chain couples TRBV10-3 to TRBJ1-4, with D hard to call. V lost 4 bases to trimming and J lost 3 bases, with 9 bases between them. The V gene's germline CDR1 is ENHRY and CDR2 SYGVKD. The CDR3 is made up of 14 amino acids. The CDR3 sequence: CAISAGSPNEKLFF. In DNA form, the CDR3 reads TGTGCCATCAGTGCCGGCAGTCCTAATGAAAAACTGTTTTTT.

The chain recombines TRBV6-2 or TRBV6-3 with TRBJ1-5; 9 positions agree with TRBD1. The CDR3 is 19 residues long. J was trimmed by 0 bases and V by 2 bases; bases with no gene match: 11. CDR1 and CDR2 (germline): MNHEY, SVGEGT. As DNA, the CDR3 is TGTGCCAGCAGTTACACAGCCGGGACAGGGACTTATAGCAATCAGCCCCAGCATTTT. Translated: CASSYTAGTGTYSNQPQHF.

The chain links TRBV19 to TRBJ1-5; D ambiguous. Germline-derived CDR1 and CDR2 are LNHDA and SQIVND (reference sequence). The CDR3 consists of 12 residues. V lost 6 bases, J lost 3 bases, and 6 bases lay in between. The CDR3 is CASRMDNQPQHF. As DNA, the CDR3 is TGTGCCAGTAGAATGGACAATCAGCCCCAGCATTTT.

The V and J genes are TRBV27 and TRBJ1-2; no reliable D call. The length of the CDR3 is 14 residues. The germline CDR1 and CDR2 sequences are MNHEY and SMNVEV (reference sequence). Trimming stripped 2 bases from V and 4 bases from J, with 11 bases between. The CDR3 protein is CASSLNSWGYGYTF. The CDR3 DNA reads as TGTGCCAGCAGTTTAAACAGTTGGGGCTATGGCTACACCTTC.

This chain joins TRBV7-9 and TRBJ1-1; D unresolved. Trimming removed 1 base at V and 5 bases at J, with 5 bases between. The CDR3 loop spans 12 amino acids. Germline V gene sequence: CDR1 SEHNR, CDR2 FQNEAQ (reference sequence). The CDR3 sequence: CASSLGKTEAFF. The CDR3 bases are TGTGCCAGCAGCTTAGGTAAGACTGAAGCTTTCTTT.

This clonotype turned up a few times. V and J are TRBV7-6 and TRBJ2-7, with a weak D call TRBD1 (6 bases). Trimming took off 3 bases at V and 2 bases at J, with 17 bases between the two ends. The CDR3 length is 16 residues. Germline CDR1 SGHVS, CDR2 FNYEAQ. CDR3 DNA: TGTGCCAGCAGCTTGGGGGCAGGGTCCCATCCCTACGAGCAGTACTTC. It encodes CASSLGAGSHPYEQYF.

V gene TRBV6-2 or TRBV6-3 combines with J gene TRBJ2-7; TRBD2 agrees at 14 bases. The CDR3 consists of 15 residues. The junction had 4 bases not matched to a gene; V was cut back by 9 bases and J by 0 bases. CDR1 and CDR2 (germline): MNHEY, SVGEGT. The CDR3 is CASRLAGGSSYEQYF. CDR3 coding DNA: TGTGCCAGTCGACTAGCGGGGGGGAGCTCCTACGAGCAGTACTTC.

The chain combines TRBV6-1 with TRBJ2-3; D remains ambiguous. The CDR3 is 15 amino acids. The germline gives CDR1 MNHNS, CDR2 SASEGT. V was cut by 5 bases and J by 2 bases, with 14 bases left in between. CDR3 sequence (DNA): TGTGCCAGCAGTCGACTCTCCGCTAACACAGATACGCAGTATTTT. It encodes CASSRLSANTDTQYF.

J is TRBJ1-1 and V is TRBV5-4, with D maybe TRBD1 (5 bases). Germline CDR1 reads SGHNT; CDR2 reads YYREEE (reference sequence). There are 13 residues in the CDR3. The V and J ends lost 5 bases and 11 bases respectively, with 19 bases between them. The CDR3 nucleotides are TGTGCCAGCAGTCAGATGGGGGTTGGGGGGGCTTTCTTT. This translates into CASSQMGVGGAFF.